A selection of T cell receptor beta chains follows, all from one sample in a study of identical twins. TCRdb reprocessed the 5' RACE reads with MiXCR, giving one entry per CDR3 protein. Of under 350,000 distinct CDR3 sequences detected, 7.5% to 9.5% appear once; the ten largest clones hold 6% to 8.5%. The same specimen was also included in a second study, on yellow fever vaccine responses in identical twins.

Sequencing was carried out using CD8+ T cells sorted from blood. These receptor sequences come from a woman in her late teens or twenties in good health. CDR3s include the opening cysteine and the closing phenylalanine or tryptophan. Each record gives: clone size, J gene, D gene, V gene, CDR3 protein, CDR3 DNA. The D gene is left open where the match is weak. Only part of the rows carry a size: once, few, many, or a class if the clone is expanded.

>many|TRBJ2-5|TRBD2|TRBV29-1
CSVEGSLAGGETQYF
TGCAGCGTTGAAGGGAGCCTAGCGGGAGGAGAGACCCAGTACTTC
>many|TRBJ2-3|TRBD2|TRBV7-9
CASSQTSGYTDTQYF
TGTGCCAGCAGCCAGACTAGCGGTTACACAGATACGCAGTATTTT
>.|TRBJ2-4|TRBD1|TRBV20-1
CSARETGYNIQYF
TGCAGTGCTAGAGAGACAGGGTATAACATTCAGTACTTC
>few|TRBJ2-7|TRBD2|TRBV7-8
CASSYLSGTSGYEQYF
TGTGCCAGCAGCTACTTATCCGGGACTAGCGGCTACGAGCAGTACTTC
>few|TRBJ2-2|.|TRBV20-1
CSADHSAGTYTGELFF
TGCAGTGCAGATCATAGCGCCGGGACCTACACCGGGGAGCTGTTTTTT
>.|TRBJ2-1|TRBD2|TRBV11-2
CASSRASGRYNEQFF
TGTGCCAGCAGCAGGGCTAGCGGGCGTTACAATGAGCAGTTCTTC
>many|TRBJ2-7|.|TRBV29-1
CSVLRSGGAYEQYF
TGCAGCGTACTAAGGAGCGGAGGGGCCTACGAGCAGTACTTC
>few|TRBJ2-3|TRBD1|TRBV5-5
CASSLGQGVPDTQYF
TGTGCCAGCAGCTTGGGACAGGGAGTGCCAGATACGCAGTATTTT
>few|TRBJ2-7|TRBD1|TRBV5-8
CASSLRGGEGFEQYF
TGTGCCAGCAGCTTGAGAGGGGGCGAGGGATTCGAGCAGTACTTC
>.|TRBJ2-7|.|TRBV27
CASLPRPHEQYF
TGTGCCAGCCTCCCCCGTCCTCACGAGCAGTACTTC
>.|TRBJ2-7|TRBD2|TRBV10-3
CAISAGTSGGGLYEQYF
TGTGCCATCAGTGCCGGGACTAGCGGGGGGGGGTTGTACGAGCAGTACTTC
>.|TRBJ2-7|TRBD1|TRBV27
CASSPQGAVDEQYF
TGTGCCAGCAGTCCCCAGGGGGCTGTGGACGAGCAGTACTTC
>many|TRBJ2-3|TRBD2|TRBV6-4
CASSEKASGTDTQYF
TGTGCCAGCAGTGAGAAGGCTAGCGGGACGGATACGCAGTATTTT
>.|TRBJ2-2|TRBD1|TRBV28
CASSPRTGPGELFF
TGTGCCAGCAGTCCCCGGACAGGGCCCGGGGAGCTGTTTTTT
>few|TRBJ2-7|.|TRBV4-2
CASSQVEDYEQYF
TGTGCCAGCAGCCAGGTAGAGGATTACGAGCAGTACTTC
>few|TRBJ2-2|.|TRBV5-1
CASSSLLLGGLPNTGELFF
TGCGCCAGCAGCTCCCTCTTATTGGGGGGGCTACCTAACACCGGGGAGCTGTTTTTT
>many|TRBJ1-4|TRBD1|TRBV4-2
CASSHGDGTGVEKLFF
TGTGCCAGCAGCCATGGCGACGGAACAGGGGTGGAAAAACTGTTTTTT
>.|TRBJ1-2|.|TRBV4-3
CASSQESGFRGGYTF
TGCGCCAGCAGCCAAGAGTCGGGGTTTCGCGGTGGCTACACCTTC
>many|TRBJ1-1|.|TRBV19
CASSILLAGGTEAFF
TGTGCCAGTAGTATCCTCCTGGCGGGCGGCACTGAAGCTTTCTTT
>.|TRBJ2-5|TRBD2|TRBV24-1
CATSERLAGGLETQYF
TGTGCCACCAGTGAGAGGCTAGCGGGGGGCTTAGAGACCCAGTACTTC
>.|TRBJ2-1|.|TRBV27
CASSSDLSSYNEQFF
TGTGCCAGCAGTTCCGATTTGAGCTCCTACAATGAGCAGTTCTTC
>.|TRBJ1-4|TRBD1|TRBV2
CASGTGPPTNEKLFF
TGTGCCAGCGGGACAGGGCCCCCAACTAATGAAAAACTGTTTTTT